This T cell receptor beta chain derives from a study of neurological immune-mediated disorders. In its sample, this clonotype was seen many times. V shed 6 bases, J shed 7 bases, and the junction held 8 bases outside the gene matches. The length of the CDR3 is 15 residues. Time point noted: longitudinal time-point 2. In TCRdb, the 5' RACE reads were re-called with MiXCR into one record per CDR3 protein. The table has 80,000 to 100,000 distinct CDR3 sequences, about 5% seen once. The chain employs TRBV12-3 or TRBV12-4 and TRBJ1-4; the match to TRBD1 covers 10 bases. This TCR derives from a woman in her fifties or sixties with multiple sclerosis. The sequencing input was PBMCs. CDR3: CASRSTGGGGEKLFF. The DNA for the CDR3 is TGTGCCAGCAGGTCGACAGGGGGCGGTGGTGAAAAACTGTTTTTT.